What follows are 24 T cell receptor beta chains derived from one specimen sequenced in a study of blood T cell repertoires in COVID-19. Produced via immunoSEQ multiplex PCR; TCRdb's table is partial and in-frame only. Here the sample spans about 75,000 clones, approximately 92% being singletons. Material for sequencing was peripheral blood. These receptors came from a human donor in a cohort sampled during active COVID-19.

This chain uses TRBV5-6 with TRBJ2-2; D is unclear. Germline values: CDR1 SGHDT, CDR2 YYEEEE. The V end lost 1 base, the J end lost 6 bases, and 4 bases lay between the germline ends. This CDR3 is built from 12 residues. CDR3 nucleotide sequence: TGTGCCAGCAGCTTGTCTGCCGGGGAGCTGTTTTTT. Its protein product is CASSLSAGELFF.

J is TRBJ1-1 and V is TRBV3-1 (or the pseudogene TRBV3-2); the D is unclear. Trimming took 4 bases from V and 0 from J, leaving 6 bases between them. The CDR3 consists of 13 residues. Germline V gives CDR1 LGHDT, CDR2 YNNKEL (reference sequence). The CDR3 here is CASSPHMNTEAFF. Here the CDR3 DNA reads TGTGCCAGCAGCCCACACATGAACACTGAAGCTTTCTTT.

This chain links TRBV6-5 with TRBJ1-2; 7 nucleotides agree with TRBD1. The CDR3 runs to 15 residues. The germline gives CDR1 MNHEY, CDR2 SVGAGI. V trimming: 7 bases; J trimming: 2 bases; junction bases outside the gene matches: 10. CDR3 sequence: CASTHEGGRNYGYTF. The CDR3 bases are TGTGCCAGCACTCACGAAGGGGGCAGGAACTATGGCTACACCTTC.

The chain has TRBV7-2 and TRBJ1-1; 8 bases map to TRBD1. Trimming at V came to 1 base and at J to 0 bases, leaving 7 bases not matched to a gene. Germline V lookup: CDR1 SGHTA, CDR2 FQGNSA. The CDR3 is 17 residues long. This CDR3 reads CASSLVVGQAMNTEAFF. The CDR3 DNA reads as TGTGCCAGCAGCTTAGTTGTGGGACAGGCTATGAACACTGAAGCTTTCTTT.

The CDR3 bases are TGTGCCAGCAGACAAAATATGGGGGGGAACACTGAAGCTTTCTTT. Protein: CASRQNMGGNTEAFF. The chain uses TRBV7-2 and TRBJ1-1; the D gene is possibly TRBD1 (5 bases). Trimming pared 6 bases from V and 1 base from J, leaving 15 bases between. The CDR3 contains 15 residues. Germline V gene lookup returns CDR1 SGHTA and CDR2 FQGNSA.

The rearrangement joins TRBV6-5 to TRBJ2-3; TRBD1 might be the D (5 bases). CDR3 length equals 15 residues. Between the trimmed V and J ends, which lost 1 base and 2 bases, there was a span of 10 bases. Germline V lookup: CDR1 MNHEY, CDR2 SVGAGI. The CDR3 is CASSYLGPSTDTQYF. In nucleotides, the CDR3 is TGTGCCAGCAGTTACTTGGGGCCCTCCACAGATACGCAGTATTTT.

V gene TRBV5-1 combines with J gene TRBJ2-2; TRBD1 agrees at 8 bases. Germline V gene data show CDR1 as SGHRS and CDR2 as YFSETQ. Trimming at V came to 5 bases and at J to 0 bases, leaving 3 bases not matched to a gene. The CDR3 is 15 residues long. For the CDR3, the DNA is TGCGCCAGCAGAGCACAGGGGGCGAACACCGGGGAGCTGTTTTTT. Translated: CASRAQGANTGELFF.

The rearrangement joins TRBV7-9 to TRBJ1-2; no clear D. CDR3 length: 12 amino acids. In germline, CDR1 is SEHNR, CDR2 FQNEAQ (reference sequence). With 5 bases removed from V and 5 bases from J, the gap between germline ends came to 9 bases. Here the CDR3 DNA reads TGTGCCAGCAGCGACGGACTATATGGCTACACCTTC. It translates to CASSDGLYGYTF.

The CDR3 bases are TGCGCCAGCGCCCGGACAGGGGTTAGTTTGGACGAAGCTTTCTTT. This gives the protein CASARTGVSLDEAFF. The chain carries TRBV5-1 and TRBJ1-1; 9 bases agree with TRBD1. The CDR3 consists of 15 residues. V was pared by 7 bases and J by 8 bases, with 15 bases of the junction left unmatched. The germline CDR1 and CDR2 sequences are SGHRS and YFSETQ.

The chain combines TRBV18 with TRBJ2-1; 12 bases are shared with TRBD2. The length of the CDR3 is 17 residues. Germline V CDR1 and CDR2: KGHSH, LQKENI. V shed 4 bases, J shed 6 bases, and the junction held 10 bases outside the gene matches. The CDR3 protein is CASSLRLAGDPINEQFF. CDR3 DNA: TGTGCCAGCTCACTTCGACTAGCGGGGGACCCAATCAATGAGCAGTTCTTC.

The chain is built from TRBV15 and TRBJ2-7, with a tentative D call TRBD1 (6 bases). Trimming took 6 bases from V and 4 from J, leaving 19 bases between them. CDR1 is LNHNV and CDR2 is YYDKDF in the germline V gene (reference sequence). CDR3 length equals 15 residues. CDR3 sequence (DNA): TGTGCCACCAGGGATCCCACAGGGTCGGCTTACGAGCAGTACTTC. Translation: CATRDPTGSAYEQYF.

J is TRBJ1-1 and V is TRBV20-1; a weak D match, TRBD1 (6 bases). The CDR3 consists of 13 residues. Germline V gene sequence: CDR1 DFQATT, CDR2 SNEGSKA (reference sequence). V lost 3 bases and J 5 bases, leaving 13 bases between the germline ends. CDR3 bases: TGCAGTGCTAGTGGGCAGGGGATAACTGAAGCTTTCTTT. Its translation: CSASGQGITEAFF.

V usage is TRBV6-6 and J usage is TRBJ2-4; 9 bases match TRBD1. Losses at the gene ends were 0 bases for V and 8 bases for J; bases not matched to a gene: 2. Germline CDR1 MNHNY, CDR2 SVGAGI (reference sequence). The CDR3 has 14 amino acids. CDR3 nucleotide sequence: TGTGCCAGCAGTTACTCGGACAGGGGAGACATTCAGTACTTC. Translating gives CASSYSDRGDIQYF.

The rearrangement links TRBV9 to TRBJ1-4; 7 nucleotides agree with TRBD1. The V gene end was trimmed by 3 bases and the J gene end by 4 bases; junction bases not matched to a gene: 3. Germline V gene sequence: CDR1 SGDLS, CDR2 YYNGEE. The CDR3 spans 14 residues. The CDR3 sequence is CASSEGAFNEKLFF. The CDR3 region has the DNA TGTGCCAGCAGCGAGGGGGCCTTTAATGAAAAACTGTTTTTT. The entire variable domain, with the rest obtained from reference TRBV9 and TRBJ1-4, is as follows: DSGVTQTPKHLITATGQRVTLRCSPRSGDLSVYWYQQSLDQGLQFLIQYYNGEERAKGNILERFSAQQFPDLHSELNLSSLELGDSALYFCASSEGAFNEKLFFGSGTQLSVL.

The genes are TRBV5-8 and TRBJ1-3; D unresolved. V shed 2 bases and J shed 0 bases, with 12 bases lying between them. The CDR3 runs to 16 residues. Germline V gene sequence: CDR1 SGHTS, CDR2 YDEGEE. The chain's CDR3 is CASSLPGGPSGNTIYF. The CDR3 DNA reads TGTGCCAGCAGCTTACCTGGAGGGCCCTCTGGAAACACCATATATTTT.

This clone was detected only once. V gene TRBV3-1 (or the pseudogene TRBV3-2) combines with J gene TRBJ1-5; D might be TRBD1 (6 bases). The CDR3 contains 15 residues. Germline V CDR1 and CDR2: LGHDT, YNNKEL (reference sequence). V shed 0 bases and J shed 1 base, with 7 bases lying between them. As DNA, the CDR3 is TGTGCCAGCAGCCAAGAGGGGGCAAGCAATCAGCCCCAGCATTTT. As protein: CASSQEGASNQPQHF.

The gene calls are TRBV18 and TRBJ1-1, with TRBD1 identical over 7 bases. The germline V gene encodes CDR1 KGHSH and CDR2 LQKENI. Germline trimming cut 6 bases from V and 0 bases from J; bases unmatched to any gene: 7. There are 15 residues in the CDR3. CDR3 protein: CASSPGQFMNTEAFF. CDR3 DNA: TGTGCCAGCTCCCCGGGACAGTTCATGAACACTGAAGCTTTCTTT.

This rearrangement joins TRBV19 to TRBJ2-7, with TRBD1 identical over 11 bases. CDR1 and CDR2 (germline): LNHDA, SQIVND (reference sequence). V lost 5 bases to trimming and J lost 6 bases; unmatched junction nucleotides: 6. This CDR3 comprises 14 residues. CDR3: CASSLDRGPGEQYF. The CDR3, as DNA: TGTGCCAGTAGTTTGGACAGGGGGCCAGGCGAGCAGTACTTC.

J is TRBJ2-3 and V is TRBV5-5, with D hard to call. V dropped 0 bases and J dropped 5 bases, with 4 bases sitting between them. Germline lookup yields CDR1 SGHKS and CDR2 YYEKEE (reference sequence). The CDR3 length is 12 residues. Here the CDR3 DNA reads TGTGCCAGCAGCTTGGTACAAGATACGCAGTATTTT. Its protein product is CASSLVQDTQYF.

The chain recombines TRBV7-9 with TRBJ1-2; D is unclear. This CDR3 is built from 11 residues. V lost 2 bases and J lost 8, with 6 bases in between. Per the germline V gene, CDR1 is SEHNR and CDR2 is FQNEAQ (reference sequence). The CDR3 DNA reads as TGTGCCAGCAGCTTACGGTGGGGCTACACCTTC. As protein: CASSLRWGYTF.

The chain recombines TRBV27 with TRBJ1-2; 7 bases are shared with TRBD1. CDR3 length: 17 amino acids. Unmatched junction bases numbered 9, after V lost 2 bases and J lost 0 bases. Per the germline V gene, CDR1 is MNHEY and CDR2 is SMNVEV (reference sequence). The CDR3 is CASSLRGTVNTNYGYTF. The CDR3 nucleotides read TGTGCCAGCAGTTTAAGGGGGACAGTAAATACTAACTATGGCTACACCTTC.

The chain uses TRBV9 and TRBJ2-1, with D unresolved. Trimming stripped 4 bases from V and 7 bases from J, with 9 bases between. The CDR3 totals 12 residues. Looked up from germline, CDR1 is SGDLS and CDR2 is YYNGEE. CDR3 region: CASSPRLNEQFF. The CDR3, as DNA: TGTGCCAGCAGCCCCAGGCTTAATGAGCAGTTCTTC. Full variable domain (missing parts from reference TRBV9 and TRBJ2-1): DSGVTQTPKHLITATGQRVTLRCSPRSGDLSVYWYQQSLDQGLQFLIQYYNGEERAKGNILERFSAQQFPDLHSELNLSSLELGDSALYFCASSPRLNEQFFGPGTRLTVL.

The rearrangement links TRBV6-2 or TRBV6-3 to TRBJ2-2; 14 nucleotides align to TRBD2. Germline CDR1 is MNHEY and CDR2 is SVGEGT. This CDR3 spans 18 amino acids. V lost 6 bases and J lost 6; bases outside the gene matches: 12. The CDR3 DNA reads as TGTGCCAGCAGCTCCCCAGGACTAGCGGGGGGAAAGGCCGGGGAGCTGTTTTTT. It yields the protein CASSSPGLAGGKAGELFF.

The J gene is TRBJ2-1, the V gene TRBV6-5; 10 bases map to TRBD2. V was clipped by 2 bases and J by 2 bases; unmatched bases: 3. The CDR3 has 16 residues. The germline V gene encodes CDR1 MNHEY and CDR2 SVGAGI. CDR3 in amino acids: CASSYGSGGTYNEQFF. CDR3 bases: TGTGCCAGCAGTTACGGTAGCGGGGGGACCTACAATGAGCAGTTCTTC.